This is a list of T cell receptor beta chains from one sample in a study of cytomegalovirus exposure and HLA in healthy donors. Produced via immunoSEQ multiplex PCR; TCRdb's table is partial and in-frame only. The sample's table shows tens of thousands of clones. Source material: PBMCs. The receptors stem from a woman aged 30 to 39 in good health and CMV-seronegative. The CDR3 runs from the conserved cysteine through the conserved F or W. A D gene is named only where the DNA matches it firmly.

V gene: TRBV4-2
D gene: .
J gene: TRBJ1-2
CDR3 protein: CASSPGEGAPPHGYTF
CDR3 DNA: TGTGCCAGCAGCCCCGGGGAGGGTGCCCCCCCCCATGGCTACACCTTC

V gene: TRBV7-9
D gene: TRBD2
J gene: TRBJ2-1
CDR3 protein: CASRPPGLAGRDEQFF
CDR3 DNA: TGTGCCAGCAGGCCCCCGGGACTAGCGGGAAGAGATGAGCAGTTCTTC

V gene: TRBV19
D gene: TRBD1
J gene: TRBJ1-5
CDR3 protein: CASSPPTGLGQPQHF
CDR3 DNA: TGTGCCAGTAGTCCTCCGACAGGGTTGGGTCAGCCCCAGCATTTT

V gene: TRBV4-3
D gene: .
J gene: TRBJ2-3
CDR3 protein: CASSPEGTDTQYF
CDR3 DNA: TGCGCCAGCAGCCCGGAGGGGACAGATACGCAGTATTTT

V gene: TRBV27
D gene: .
J gene: TRBJ1-1
CDR3 protein: CASSLGLDTEAFF
CDR3 DNA: TGTGCCAGCAGTTTAGGACTGGACACTGAAGCTTTCTTT

V gene: TRBV5-1
D gene: .
J gene: TRBJ2-7
CDR3 protein: CASIGGYEQYF
CDR3 DNA: TGCGCCAGCATCGGAGGGTACGAGCAGTACTTC

V gene: TRBV6-5
D gene: TRBD1
J gene: TRBJ1-1
CDR3 protein: CASTLYRGRSEAFF
CDR3 DNA: TGTGCCAGCACCCTCTACAGGGGAAGGAGTGAAGCTTTCTTT

V gene: TRBV7-9
D gene: .
J gene: TRBJ1-1
CDR3 protein: CASSFHVGAGRGGEAFF
CDR3 DNA: TGTGCCAGCAGCTTTCATGTGGGGGCGGGCCGCGGGGGGGAAGCTTTCTTT

V gene: TRBV4-2
D gene: TRBD2
J gene: TRBJ2-3
CDR3 protein: CASSQERASGGTTDTQYF
CDR3 DNA: TGTGCCAGCAGCCAAGAGCGCGCTAGCGGGGGGACCACAGATACGCAGTATTTT

V gene: TRBV5-1
D gene: TRBD2
J gene: TRBJ2-5
CDR3 protein: CASSWRPGTSGQETQYF
CDR3 DNA: TGCGCCAGCAGCTGGCGTCCCGGGACTAGCGGACAAGAGACCCAGTACTTC

V gene: TRBV7-7
D gene: .
J gene: TRBJ2-3
CDR3 protein: CASSLAESDTQYF
CDR3 DNA: TGTGCTAGCAGCTTAGCGGAGTCAGATACGCAGTATTTT

V gene: TRBV5-1
D gene: .
J gene: TRBJ2-1
CDR3 protein: CASSFNGGRYNEQFF
CDR3 DNA: TGCGCCAGCAGCTTTAACGGGGGGCGATACAATGAGCAGTTCTTC

V gene: TRBV5-1
D gene: .
J gene: TRBJ1-1
CDR3 protein: CASSSTLTGVMNTEAFF
CDR3 DNA: TGCGCCAGCAGCTCCACCTTGACGGGGGTCATGAACACTGAAGCTTTCTTT

V gene: TRBV29-1
D gene: .
J gene: TRBJ2-4
CDR3 protein: CSVAPLAKNIQYF
CDR3 DNA: TGCAGCGTTGCCCCACTAGCCAAAAACATTCAGTACTTC

V gene: TRBV7-3
D gene: TRBD1
J gene: TRBJ1-6
CDR3 protein: CASSLEQGLSPLHF
CDR3 DNA: TGTGCCAGCAGCTTAGAACAGGGGCTTTCACCCCTCCACTTT

V gene: TRBV5-4
D gene: TRBD1
J gene: TRBJ2-7
CDR3 protein: CASSPTGAGSYEQYF
CDR3 DNA: TGTGCCAGCAGCCCGACAGGGGCCGGCTCCTACGAGCAGTACTTC

V gene: TRBV27
D gene: TRBD2
J gene: TRBJ2-7
CDR3 protein: CASSMTSENAYEQYF
CDR3 DNA: TGTGCCAGCAGTATGACTAGCGAGAACGCCTACGAGCAGTACTTC

V gene: TRBV4-2
D gene: TRBD1
J gene: TRBJ2-5
CDR3 protein: CASSQARQGQETQYF
CDR3 DNA: TGTGCCAGCAGCCAAGCCCGACAGGGCCAAGAGACCCAGTACTTC

V gene: TRBV9
D gene: .
J gene: TRBJ1-3
CDR3 protein: CASRAGTFF
CDR3 DNA: TGTGCCAGCAGGGCCGGGACATTTTTT

V gene: TRBV4-1
D gene: TRBD1
J gene: TRBJ1-5
CDR3 protein: CASSQDGWGQWDQPQHF
CDR3 DNA: TGCGCCAGCAGCCAAGATGGGTGGGGACAGTGGGATCAGCCCCAGCATTTT

V gene: TRBV11-2
D gene: TRBD1
J gene: TRBJ1-1
CDR3 protein: CASSRGGTGVTEAFF
CDR3 DNA: TGTGCCAGCAGTCGAGGGGGGACAGGCGTGACTGAAGCTTTCTTT

V gene: TRBV10-2
D gene: .
J gene: TRBJ1-5
CDR3 protein: CASSKGQYQGQPQHF
CDR3 DNA: TGCGCCAGCAGTAAGGGGCAATATCAGGGTCAGCCCCAGCATTTT

V gene: TRBV29-1
D gene: .
J gene: TRBJ2-7
CDR3 protein: CSVDVGGREQYF
CDR3 DNA: TGCAGCGTCGACGTCGGAGGGAGAGAGCAGTACTTC

V gene: TRBV7-2
D gene: .
J gene: TRBJ1-1
CDR3 protein: CASTLGGANTEAFF
CDR3 DNA: TGTGCCAGCACACTAGGGGGAGCGAACACTGAAGCTTTCTTT

V gene: TRBV7-9
D gene: TRBD2
J gene: TRBJ2-1
CDR3 protein: CASTSSGGPYGDEQFF
CDR3 DNA: TGTGCCAGCACGTCTAGCGGGGGTCCTTATGGGGATGAGCAGTTCTTC

V gene: TRBV5-1
D gene: .
J gene: TRBJ1-2
CDR3 protein: CASGATGGGYGYTF
CDR3 DNA: TGCGCCAGCGGGGCTACGGGCGGGGGCTATGGCTACACCTTC

V gene: TRBV5-6
D gene: TRBD1
J gene: TRBJ1-1
CDR3 protein: CASSLIGPAGTGPNTEAFF
CDR3 DNA: TGTGCCAGCAGCTTAATAGGCCCCGCGGGGACAGGGCCGAACACTGAAGCTTTCTTT

V gene: TRBV7-9
D gene: .
J gene: TRBJ2-5
CDR3 protein: CAIDLQETQYF
CDR3 DNA: TGTGCCATCGACTTACAAGAGACCCAGTACTTC

V gene: TRBV25-1
D gene: TRBD2
J gene: TRBJ2-3
CDR3 protein: CASTVAGVDTQYF
CDR3 DNA: TGTGCCAGCACCGTAGCGGGAGTAGACACGCAGTATTTT

V gene: TRBV4-3
D gene: .
J gene: TRBJ2-4
CDR3 protein: CASSQDTIGAPKNIQYF
CDR3 DNA: TGCGCCAGCAGCCAAGATACGATAGGAGCTCCCAAAAACATTCAGTACTTC

V gene: TRBV6-1
D gene: .
J gene: TRBJ2-7
CDR3 protein: CASSVIRVHEQYF
CDR3 DNA: TGTGCCAGCAGTGTCATCAGGGTCCACGAGCAGTACTTC

V gene: TRBV4-3
D gene: .
J gene: TRBJ1-2
CDR3 protein: CASSQEIGGYGYTF
CDR3 DNA: TGCGCCAGCAGCCAAGAAATAGGGGGCTATGGCTACACCTTC

V gene: TRBV5-1
D gene: TRBD1
J gene: TRBJ1-1
CDR3 protein: CASSLAGQGRAFF
CDR3 DNA: TGCGCCAGCAGCTTGGCGGGACAGGGAAGAGCTTTCTTT

V gene: TRBV30
D gene: .
J gene: TRBJ2-1
CDR3 protein: CAWRRIGGEEQFF
CDR3 DNA: TGTGCCTGGAGGAGGATAGGGGGAGAAGAGCAGTTCTTC

V gene: TRBV10-2
D gene: TRBD2
J gene: TRBJ2-7
CDR3 protein: CASSRGGSLSYEQYF
CDR3 DNA: TGCGCCAGCTCTCGCGGGGGGTCCCTCTCCTACGAGCAGTACTTC

V gene: TRBV6-5
D gene: TRBD1
J gene: TRBJ1-6
CDR3 protein: CASSWGTGVNSPLHF
CDR3 DNA: TGTGCCAGCAGTTGGGGGACAGGGGTTAATTCACCCCTCCACTTT

V gene: TRBV18
D gene: .
J gene: TRBJ2-7
CDR3 protein: CASSLQGSSYEQYF
CDR3 DNA: TGTGCCAGCTCACTTCAGGGTAGCTCCTACGAGCAGTACTTC

V gene: TRBV14
D gene: .
J gene: TRBJ1-1
CDR3 protein: CASSQRRGANTEAFF
CDR3 DNA: TGTGCCAGCAGCCAGAGACGGGGAGCGAACACTGAAGCTTTCTTT